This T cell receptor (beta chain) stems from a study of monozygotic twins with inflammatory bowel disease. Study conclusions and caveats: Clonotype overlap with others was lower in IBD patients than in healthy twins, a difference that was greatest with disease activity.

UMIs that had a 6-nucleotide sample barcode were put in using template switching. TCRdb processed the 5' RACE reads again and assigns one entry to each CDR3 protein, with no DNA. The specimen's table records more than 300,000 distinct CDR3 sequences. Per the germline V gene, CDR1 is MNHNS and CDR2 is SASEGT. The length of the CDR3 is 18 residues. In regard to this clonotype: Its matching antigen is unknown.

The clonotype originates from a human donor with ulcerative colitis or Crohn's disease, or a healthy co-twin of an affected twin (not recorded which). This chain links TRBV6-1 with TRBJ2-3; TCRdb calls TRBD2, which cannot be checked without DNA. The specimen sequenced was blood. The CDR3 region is CASSEVAGIALGTDTQYF.